The source of this TCR beta chain is a study of blood T cell repertoires in COVID-19. About the research overall: Collection of acute and convalescent COVID-19 samples took place in the United States, Italy and Spain. In each case, the material was cDNA or gDNA derived from T cells, B-cell-depleted T cells, or PBMCs.

The V and J ends lost 5 bases and 4 bases respectively, with 16 bases between them. In germline, CDR1 is KGHDR, CDR2 SFDVKD. This CDR3 has 15 residues. Sequenced by immunoSEQ multiplex PCR; TCRdb stores in-frame clones only, minus some. The sample lists hundreds of thousands of clones, about nine tenths seen once, with about 6% in the top ten. Enrolled during active infection, Seattle patients were then followed longitudinally. This sequence joins TRBV24-1 and TRBJ1-2; a possible D gene is TRBD1 (5 bases). The material sequenced was peripheral blood. This receptor was taken from a woman aged 50 to 65 with COVID-19, enrolled during active disease. This chain's CDR3 is CATSGSGQGGYGYTF. CDR3 coding DNA: TGTGCCACCAGTGGTTCTGGGCAGGGAGGCTATGGCTACACCTTC.